Reported below is one T cell receptor (beta chain). V was clipped by 4 bases and J by 4 bases; unmatched bases: 3. Germline V gene sequence: CDR1 SGDLS, CDR2 YYNGEE. The CDR3 is 14 residues long. This sample is drawn from a study of shared clonotypes between healthy human individuals. Study as a whole: The study used three CD4 naive, three CD4 memory, two CD8 naive and one CD8 memory plate per donor.

Repertoires were generated with immunoSEQ multiplex PCR, while TCRdb's copy carries only in-frame clones and drops some. The data show about 1.1 million clones, with 70% to 80% seen just once and more than 0.85% held by the top ten. All of the donors resided in Nashville, Tennessee, and each was a Caucasian adult. Both subsets, CD45RA+ naive and CD45RA-negative memory, were split from the CD4+ cells. Material for sequencing was memory CD4+ T cells from PBMCs. Subset meaning: CD45RA-negative fraction. The TCR sequence derives from a man younger than 35 in good health. Some clones in this sample may be carry-over from other donors' samples. The rearrangement joins TRBV9 to TRBJ2-3; 10 bases align to TRBD1. The CDR3 loop reads CASSPGQGADTQYF. The CDR3 DNA reads as TGTGCCAGCAGCCCTGGACAGGGGGCAGATACGCAGTATTTT.